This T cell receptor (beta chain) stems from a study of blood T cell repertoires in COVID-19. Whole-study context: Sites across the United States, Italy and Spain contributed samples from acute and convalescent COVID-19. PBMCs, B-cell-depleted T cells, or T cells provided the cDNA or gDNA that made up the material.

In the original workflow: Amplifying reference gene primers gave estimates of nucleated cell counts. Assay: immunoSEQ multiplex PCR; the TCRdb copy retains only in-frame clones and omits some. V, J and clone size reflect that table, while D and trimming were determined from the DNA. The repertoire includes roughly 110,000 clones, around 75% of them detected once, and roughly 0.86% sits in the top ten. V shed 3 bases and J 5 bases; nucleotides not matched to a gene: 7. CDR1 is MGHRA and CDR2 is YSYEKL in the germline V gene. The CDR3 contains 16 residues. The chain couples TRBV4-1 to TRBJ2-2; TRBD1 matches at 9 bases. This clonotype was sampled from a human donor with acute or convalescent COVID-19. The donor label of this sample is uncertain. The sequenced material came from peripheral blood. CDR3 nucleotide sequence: TGCGCCAGCAGCCAGTTCGGGACAGGGAGAACCGGGGAGCTGTTTTTT. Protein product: CASSQFGTGRTGELFF.